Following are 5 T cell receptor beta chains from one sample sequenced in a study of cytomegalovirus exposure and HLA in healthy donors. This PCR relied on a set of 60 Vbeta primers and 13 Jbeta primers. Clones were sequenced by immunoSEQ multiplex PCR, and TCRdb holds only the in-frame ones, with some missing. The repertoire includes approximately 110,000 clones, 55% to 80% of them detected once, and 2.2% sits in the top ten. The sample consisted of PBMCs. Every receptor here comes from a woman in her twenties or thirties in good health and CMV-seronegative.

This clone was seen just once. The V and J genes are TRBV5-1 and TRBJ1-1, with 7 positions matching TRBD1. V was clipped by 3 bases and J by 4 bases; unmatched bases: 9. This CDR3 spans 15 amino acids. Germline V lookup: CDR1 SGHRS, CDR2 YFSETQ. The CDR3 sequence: CASSSGQGGTTEAFF. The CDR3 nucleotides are TGCGCCAGCAGCTCTGGCCAGGGGGGCACCACTGAAGCTTTCTTT. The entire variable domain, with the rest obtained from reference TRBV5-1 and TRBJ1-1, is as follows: KAGVTQTPRYLIKTRGQQVTLSCSPISGHRSVSWYQQTPGQGLQFLFEYFSETQRNKGNFPGRFSGRQFSNSRSEMNVSTLELGDSALYLCASSSGQGGTTEAFFGQGTRLTVV.

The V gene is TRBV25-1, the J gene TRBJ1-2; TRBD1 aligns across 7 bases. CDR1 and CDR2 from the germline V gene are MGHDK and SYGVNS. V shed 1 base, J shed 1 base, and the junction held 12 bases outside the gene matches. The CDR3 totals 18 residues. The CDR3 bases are TGTGCCAGCAGTGAATTGGAGGGGGCTCCCTCCCATAACTATGGCTACACCTTC. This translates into CASSELEGAPSHNYGYTF.

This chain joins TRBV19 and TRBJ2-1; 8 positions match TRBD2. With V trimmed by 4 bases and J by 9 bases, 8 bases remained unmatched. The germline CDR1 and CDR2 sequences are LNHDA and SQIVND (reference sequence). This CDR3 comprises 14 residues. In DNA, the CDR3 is TGTGCCAGTAGTAGTAGCGGGATGAGAGTTGAGCAGTTCTTC. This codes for CASSSSGMRVEQFF. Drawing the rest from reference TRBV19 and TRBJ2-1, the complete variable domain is DGGITQSPKYLFRKEGQNVTLSCEQNLNHDAMYWYRQDPGQGLRLIYYSQIVNDFQKGDIAEGYSVSREKKESFPLTVTSAQKNPTAFYLCASSSSGMRVEQFFGPGTRLTVL.

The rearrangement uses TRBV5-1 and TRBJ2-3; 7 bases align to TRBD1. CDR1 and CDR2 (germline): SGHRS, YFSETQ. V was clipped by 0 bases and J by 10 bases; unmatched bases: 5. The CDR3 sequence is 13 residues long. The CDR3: CASSLVQGQAQYF. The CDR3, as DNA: TGCGCCAGCAGCTTGGTACAGGGGCAGGCGCAGTATTTT. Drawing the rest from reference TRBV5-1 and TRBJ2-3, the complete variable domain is KAGVTQTPRYLIKTRGQQVTLSCSPISGHRSVSWYQQTPGQGLQFLFEYFSETQRNKGNFPGRFSGRQFSNSRSEMNVSTLELGDSALYLCASSLVQGQAQYFGPGTRLTVL.

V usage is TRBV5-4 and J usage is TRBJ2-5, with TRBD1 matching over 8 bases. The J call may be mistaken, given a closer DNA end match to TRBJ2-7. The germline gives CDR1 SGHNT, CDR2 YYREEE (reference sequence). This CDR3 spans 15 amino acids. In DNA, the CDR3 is TGTGCCAGCAGCTTGGGACAGGGGCTAGGAGACGAGCAGTACTTC. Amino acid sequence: CASSLGQGLGDEQYF.